This TCR beta chain was profiled in a study of Graves' ophthalmopathy and Graves' hyperthyroidism. Study-level points and caveats: Blood was where most expanded thyroid clonotypes above 0.001 frequency also turned up.

The CDR3 contains 14 residues. Germline-derived CDR1 and CDR2 are SNHLY and FYNNEI. V lost 2 bases, J lost 4 bases, and 4 bases stayed unmatched. In its sample, this clonotype was seen many times. Its antigen is currently unknown. Transcripts of RNA were the source for amplifying TCR beta CDR3 regions. RT-PCR with HTBI primers came first, then second-round multiplex PCR. Each CDR3 protein gets one entry after TCRdb re-called the multiplex PCR reads with MiXCR. The sample has 600,000 to 950,000 distinct CDR3 sequences, roughly 40% seen once. The study enrolled ophthalmopathy donors with moderate-to-severe activity, CAS ≥3, NOSPECS ≥4 and duration under 3 months. Clinicians made diagnoses from clinical symptoms, serum thyroxine, TRAb, thyroid ultrasound and orbital computed tomography.

The TCR comes from an adult man with Graves' ophthalmopathy. The rearrangement links TRBV2 to TRBJ2-7, with 8 nucleotides matching TRBD1. The material sequenced was peripheral blood. In nucleotides, the CDR3 is TGTGCCAGCAGTGAACCCGGACAGGGATACGAGCAGTACTTC. Its translation: CASSEPGQGYEQYF.